The 25 T cell receptor beta chains given below trace back to one sample, sequenced in a study of tumor-infiltrating lymphocytes in primary liver carcinoma. Reverse transcription of roughly 480 ng total RNA with a constant-region primer produced TCR beta cDNA. Researchers made the TCR beta libraries by running three nested multiplex PCR rounds with slightly modified ARM-PCR. The first two PCR rounds used TRBV1-TRBV30 forward primers with a C-beta reverse primer, around 10 cycles each. TCRdb reanalysed the multiplex PCR reads using MiXCR and keeps one entry per CDR3 protein. The sample consists of about 300,000 distinct CDR3 sequences, 65% of them appearing once. Unsorted whole blood yielded blood RNA, and germline DNA was extracted as well. The sample consisted of peripheral blood. The source of these receptors is a man aged 40-50 years with primary liver carcinoma and hepatitis B virus infection.

The rearrangement uses TRBV4-1 and TRBJ2-3; 8 nucleotides line up with TRBD2. The germline gives CDR1 MGHRA, CDR2 YSYEKL. V was clipped by 1 base and J by 9 bases; unmatched bases: 6. The CDR3 consists of 14 residues. The CDR3 coding sequence is TGCGCCAGCAGCCAAGGGACTAGCACATACACGCAGTATTTT. Translating it yields CASSQGTSTYTQYF.

The chain combines TRBV28 with TRBJ2-5, with unresolved D. V lost 10 bases to trimming and J lost 2 bases, with 14 bases between them. CDR3 length: 13 amino acids. Germline lookup yields CDR1 MDHEN and CDR2 SYDVKM. CDR3 region: CATRMGGQETQYF. The CDR3 nucleotides are TGTGCCACCCGAATGGGCGGACAAGAGACCCAGTACTTC.

On this clonotype: The conserved final phenylalanine or tryptophan is absent from the CDR3, which likely points to a read error. The V gene is TRBV29-1, the J gene TRBJ1-2; D may be TRBD1 (5 bases). V lost 3 bases to trimming and J lost 0 bases, with 20 bases between them. Germline V gene data show CDR1 as SQVTM and CDR2 as ANQGSEA. The CDR3 extends over 17 amino acids. CDR3 amino acids: CSVEDEMGRKTNYGYTL. In nucleotides, the CDR3 is TGCAGCGTTGAGGATGAAATGGGACGGAAGACTAACTATGGCTACACCCTC.

This clonotype appeared many times. V gene TRBV11-2 combines with J gene TRBJ1-2; D possibly corresponds to TRBD1 (6 bases). V dropped 5 bases and J dropped 6 bases, with 13 bases sitting between them. This CDR3 comprises 13 residues. Germline values: CDR1 SGHAT, CDR2 FQNNGV. The CDR3 DNA is TGTGCCAGCAGCCAACAGGGACGTGATGGCTACACCTTC. Residues: CASSQQGRDGYTF.

This clonotype came up once. This could be a read error, since a much larger clone is one nucleotide away. This chain connects TRBV6-6 to TRBJ2-3; no clear D gene. Germline V gene sequence: CDR1 MNHNY, CDR2 SVGAGI (reference sequence). This CDR3 region has 15 residues. The CDR3 nucleotides read TGTGGCAGCATGGTCTCACTGAATCTCACAGATACGCAGTATTTT. Its protein product is CGSMVSLNLTDTQYF.

For this clonotype: This clone may be a read error of a much larger clone one base away. The rearrangement links TRBV6-6 to TRBJ2-5, with 13 bases identical to TRBD2. CDR1 is MNHNY, CDR2 SVGAGI, per germline (reference sequence). The CDR3 sequence is 15 residues long. The CDR3 spells CASSYRGLAGEIQYF. CDR3 nucleotides: TGTGCCAGCAGTTATCGAGGACTAGCGGGAGAGATCCAGTACTTC.

Concerning this clonotype: Given the absence of the conserved phenylalanine or tryptophan at the CDR3 end, a read error is likely. Written as DNA, the CDR3 is TGTGCCAGCAGCTTGGTCGTGAACGCTGAAGCTTTCCTT. Its translation: CASSLVVNAEAFL. The chain has TRBV11-2 and TRBJ1-1, with D unclear. This CDR3 comprises 13 residues. Germline assignment: CDR1 SGHAT and CDR2 FQNNGV.

The count of this clonotype is one. This may be a read error, as it is one base from a much larger clone. This rearrangement joins TRBV12-3 or TRBV12-4 to TRBJ1-5; 7 bases are shared with TRBD1. This CDR3 spans 13 amino acids. The DNA for the CDR3 is TGTTCCAGCAGGGGGGAGGGTGGTCAGCCCCAGCATTTT. As protein: CSSRGEGGQPQHF.

This clonotype has only a few counts. The chain couples TRBV11-1 to TRBJ2-7, with 10 bases fitting TRBD1. The CDR3 runs to 15 residues. Germline V gives CDR1 SGHAT, CDR2 FQDESV (reference sequence). V trimming: 3 bases; J trimming: 7 bases; junction bases outside the gene matches: 9. CDR3 DNA: TGTGCCAGCAGCTTGAACCGGGACAGGGGCTATGAGCAGTACTTC. Translated, it gives CASSLNRDRGYEQYF.

This clonotype has more than one count but fewer than ten. The V call is TRBV12-3 or TRBV12-4, the J call TRBJ1-6, with D maybe TRBD1 (6 bases). Trimming cost V 2 bases and J 9 bases, with 11 bases left between them. The CDR3 runs to 14 residues. CDR3 DNA: TGTGCCAGCAGTTTAAACAAGGGGGGTTCACCCCTCCACTTT. Translated, it gives CASSLNKGGSPLHF.

A word on this clonotype: This could be a read error, since a much larger clone is one nucleotide away. CDR3 residues: CASRPGAPGSGYTF. CDR3 bases: TGTGCCAGCAGACCAGGGGCTCCGGGCTCTGGCTACACCTTC. The genes are TRBV12-3 or TRBV12-4 and TRBJ1-2; TRBD1 might be the D (6 bases). Trimming cost V 6 bases and J 7 bases, with 18 bases left between them. The CDR3 consists of 14 residues.

This clonotype has a handful of counts. The chain couples TRBV14 to TRBJ2-7; TRBD1 aligns across 9 bases. Germline assignment: CDR1 SGHDN and CDR2 FVKESK. The CDR3 sequence is 15 residues long. Trimming cost V 1 base and J 6 bases; bases outside gene matches: 7. The CDR3 is CASSQVPTGGGEQYF. CDR3 nucleotides: TGTGCCAGCAGCCAAGTCCCGACAGGGGGTGGCGAGCAGTACTTC.

This clonotype has only a few counts. The chain links TRBV25-1 to TRBJ2-1; TRBD2 agrees at 10 bases. CDR1 is MGHDK and CDR2 is SYGVNS in the germline V gene. V trimming: 4 bases; J trimming: 9 bases; junction bases outside the gene matches: 9. The CDR3 covers 15 residues. In nucleotides, the CDR3 is TGTGCCAGCAGTGTGGCTAGCGGGAGAGATGGTGAGCAGTTCTTC. Its protein is CASSVASGRDGEQFF.

A remark on this clonotype: The conserved final phenylalanine or tryptophan is absent from the CDR3, which likely points to a read error. The chain employs TRBV4-3 and TRBJ2-5, with no clear D. This CDR3 is built from 13 residues. Trimming stripped 1 base from V and 9 bases from J, with 12 bases between. Germline-derived CDR1 and CDR2 are LGHNA and YSLEER. CDR3 amino acids: CASSQVLMAAQYP. The CDR3 DNA sequence: TGCGCCAGCAGCCAAGTCCTAATGGCGGCCCAGTACCCC.

As for this clonotype: Being one base from a much bigger clone, this may be a read error. This chain uses TRBV29-1 with TRBJ1-2; D possibly corresponds to TRBD1 (6 bases). The CDR3 runs to 13 residues. Trimming shortened V by 4 bases and J by 8 bases, and 17 bases separated the two germline ends. Germline V CDR1 and CDR2: SQVTM, ANQGSEA. The CDR3 spells CSVGQGGGGGYTF. The CDR3 nucleotides are TGCAGCGTTGGGCAAGGGGGGGGAGGCGGCTACACCTTC.

This clonotype appeared once. The CDR3 sequence: CSVARQGFTNEQFF. The CDR3 nucleotides read TGCAGCGTGGCTAGACAGGGATTTACCAACGAGCAGTTCTTC. V is TRBV29-1 and J is TRBJ2-1; 7 bases are shared with TRBD1. Germline V gene sequence: CDR1 SQVTM, CDR2 ANQGSEA. J gave up 10 bases and V 6 bases, and 15 bases lay outside the gene matches. The CDR3 spans 14 residues.

This clonotype was found many times. This rearrangement joins TRBV12-3 or TRBV12-4 to TRBJ2-5; D possibly matches TRBD1 or TRBD2 (5 bases each). V was trimmed by 6 bases and J by 4 bases, leaving 12 bases between them. The CDR3 spans 13 residues. The DNA of the CDR3 is TGTGCCAGCAGACAACTTGGGGGAGAGACCCAGTACTTC. Encoded protein: CASRQLGGETQYF.

On this clonotype: A much larger clone is a single base away; this may be a read error. The chain links TRBV6-5 to TRBJ2-2, with 7 bases lining up with TRBD1. The V gene end was trimmed by 6 bases and the J gene end by 4 bases; junction bases not matched to a gene: 2. CDR3 length: 13 residues. The germline gives CDR1 MNHEY, CDR2 SVGAGI. CDR3 bases: TGTGCCAGCAGACAGGGGAGCACCGGGGAGCTGTTTTTT. Translation gives CASRQGSTGELFF.

With respect to this clonotype: Being one base from a much bigger clone, this may be a read error. As DNA, the CDR3 is TGCGCCAGCAGCCGAGCCTCGACGACTAGGCCTCCCGAAGGTACGCAGTATTTT. Amino acids: CASSRASTTRPPEGTQYF. The chain joins TRBV4-3 to TRBJ2-3; tentatively, D is TRBD2 (6 bases). Germline values: CDR1 LGHNA, CDR2 YSLEER. CDR3 size: 18 residues. Trimming removed 4 bases at V and 8 bases at J, with 28 bases between.

This clonotype appeared a single time. This clone may be a read error of a much larger clone one base away. The chain uses TRBV12-3 or TRBV12-4 and TRBJ1-2; tentatively, D is TRBD1 (6 bases). The CDR3 has 14 residues. V was cut by 11 bases and J by 0 bases, with 16 bases left in between. Here the CDR3 DNA reads TGTGCCGGCGCTCCGGGGGCCGCTAACTATGGCTACACCTTC. Translation gives CAGAPGAANYGYTF.

This clonotype occurred many times. The chain recombines TRBV5-5 with TRBJ2-3; 7 bases agree with TRBD1. CDR1 is SGHKS and CDR2 is YYEKEE in the germline V gene (reference sequence). The junction had 5 bases not matched to a gene; V was cut back by 0 bases and J by 4 bases. This CDR3 is 15 amino acids long. The CDR3 region is CASSLETGSPDTQYF. CDR3 sequence (DNA): TGTGCCAGCAGCTTGGAGACAGGGAGCCCAGATACGCAGTATTTT.

Concerning this clonotype: Being one base from a much bigger clone, this may be a read error. The chain combines TRBV6-2 or TRBV6-3 with TRBJ2-1, with a weak D call TRBD2 (5 bases). Germline V gene data show CDR1 as MNHEY and CDR2 as SVGEGT. The CDR3 has 13 amino acids. In DNA, the CDR3 is TGTGCCAGCAGTCACTTCCCCCGAGGGCCAGTGTCATTC. Translation: CASSHFPRGPVSF.

This clonotype appeared a few times. The CDR3 DNA is TGCGCCAGCAGCCCAATGGTAGGGGAGGCCATTCAGTACTTC. The encoded protein is CASSPMVGEAIQYF. This rearrangement joins TRBV4-1 to TRBJ2-4, with D perhaps matching TRBD2 (6 bases). CDR3 size: 14 residues. V lost 4 bases, J lost 9 bases, and 16 bases lay in between. The germline gives CDR1 MGHRA, CDR2 YSYEKL.

As to this clonotype: Possible read error: a much larger clone is one base away. The V gene is TRBV4-2, the J gene TRBJ1-6; D unresolved. The CDR3 contains 15 residues. Germline V CDR1 and CDR2: LGHNA, YNFKEQ. The CDR3 loop reads CASSQEGFYSSPLHF. The CDR3 DNA follows: TGTGCCAGCAGCCAAGAGGGATTCTATAGTTCACCCCTCCACTTT.

The J gene is TRBJ2-3, the V gene TRBV7-9; D gene unclear. This CDR3 spans 14 amino acids. V lost 0 bases, J lost 0 bases, and 4 bases lay in between. The germline CDR1 and CDR2 sequences are SEHNR and FQNEAQ (reference sequence). The CDR3 is CASSLAHSTDTQYF. In DNA form, the CDR3 reads TGTGCCAGCAGCTTAGCCCACAGCACAGATACGCAGTATTTT.